The T cell receptor (beta chain) described here comes from a study of T cell repertoires in cytomegalovirus infection (dated 2019 in TCRdb). Background for the entire study: Peptide stimulations targeted recently identified HLA-C-restricted CMV epitopes, whose presentation resists viral immunomodulation, together with well-studied HLA-B-restricted epitopes. The HLA type of each donor mattered for the analysis, because public TCR beta signatures pointed to carriage of CMV infection along with the matching HLA type. The paper's findings and limits, for the study overall: In both this cohort and an independent roughly 350-donor cohort, the cumulative frequency of public TCR beta family members distinguished carriers of CMV infection plus the relevant HLA type. In the ex vivo response, HLA-C-restricted CMV-specific TCR beta clonotypes were dominant, and in two of eight donors the single most frequent clonotype came from this HLA-C-restricted group.

From cysteine to phenylalanine, the CDR3 is 17 amino acids long. CDR3 DNA only is kept here, 51 bases in frame from base 1. Per the germline V gene (reference sequence), LNHDA is the CDR1 and SQIVND is the CDR2. Trimming accounts for 4 bases at V and 8 bases at J, while the number of junction bases matched to no gene is 14. The treatment or condition label on this specimen signifies: in vitro stimulation with specific CMV peptide epitopes to enrich CMV-specific T cells. Instrument used: Illumina HiSeq 1500. TCRdb passed the public sequencing reads through fastp at Q25 and MiXCR, retaining productive beta sequences. Every entry covers one CDR3 protein and lists the most common genes and DNA from its rows. This sample comprises some 350,000 distinct CDR3 sequences, about 35% of them detected only once. The ten largest account for roughly 14% of the sample. About this clonotype: The antigen this receptor binds is unknown. The sample holds no much larger clone one base away, and base qualities are not on file.

The sequenced sample was cultured PBMCs, obtained from culture after CMV antigen stimulation. This chain joins TRBV19 to TRBJ1-6; TRBD1 agrees with 7 junctional bases. This clonotype was sampled from a human donor in good health (CMV status not recorded). Some clones in this sample may be carry-over from other donors' samples. CDR3 reads: CASSTALTGTVDSPLHF. The DNA sequence is TGTGCCAGTAGTACAGCACTTACCGGGACAGTAGATTCACCCCTCCACTTT.